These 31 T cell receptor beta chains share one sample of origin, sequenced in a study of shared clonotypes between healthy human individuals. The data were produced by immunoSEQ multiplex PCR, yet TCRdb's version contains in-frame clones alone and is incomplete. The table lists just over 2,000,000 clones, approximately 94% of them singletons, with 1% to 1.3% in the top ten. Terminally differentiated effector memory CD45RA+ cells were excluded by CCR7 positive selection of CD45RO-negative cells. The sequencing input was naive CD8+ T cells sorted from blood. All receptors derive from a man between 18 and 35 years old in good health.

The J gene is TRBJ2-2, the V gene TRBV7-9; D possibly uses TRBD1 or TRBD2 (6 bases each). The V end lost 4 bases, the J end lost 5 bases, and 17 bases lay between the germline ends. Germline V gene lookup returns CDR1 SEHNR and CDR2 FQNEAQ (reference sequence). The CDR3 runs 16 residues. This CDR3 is CASSSSGGSVTGELFF. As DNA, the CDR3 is TGTGCCAGCAGCTCATCCGGGGGCTCGGTTACCGGGGAGCTGTTTTTT.

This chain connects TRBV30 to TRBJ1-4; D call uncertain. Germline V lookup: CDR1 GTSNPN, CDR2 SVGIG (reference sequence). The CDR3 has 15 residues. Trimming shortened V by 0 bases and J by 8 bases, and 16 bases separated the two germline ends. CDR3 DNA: TGTGCCTGGAGTGTATCAGCCCAGATGAGGGAAAAACTGTTTTTT. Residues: CAWSVSAQMREKLFF.

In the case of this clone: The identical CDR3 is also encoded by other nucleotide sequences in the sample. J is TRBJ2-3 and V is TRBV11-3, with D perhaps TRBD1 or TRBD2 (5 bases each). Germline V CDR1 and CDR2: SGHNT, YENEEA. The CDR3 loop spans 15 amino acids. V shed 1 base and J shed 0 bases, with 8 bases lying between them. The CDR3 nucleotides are TGTGCCAGCAGCTTAGGGGGGTCTAGCACAGATACGCAGTATTTT. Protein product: CASSLGGSSTDTQYF.

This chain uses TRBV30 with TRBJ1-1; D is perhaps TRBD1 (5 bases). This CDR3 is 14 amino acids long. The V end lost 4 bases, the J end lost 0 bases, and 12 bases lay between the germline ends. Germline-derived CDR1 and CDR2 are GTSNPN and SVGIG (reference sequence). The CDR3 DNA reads TGTGCCTGGACCCCAGACAGCCTGAACACTGAAGCTTTCTTT. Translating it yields CAWTPDSLNTEAFF.

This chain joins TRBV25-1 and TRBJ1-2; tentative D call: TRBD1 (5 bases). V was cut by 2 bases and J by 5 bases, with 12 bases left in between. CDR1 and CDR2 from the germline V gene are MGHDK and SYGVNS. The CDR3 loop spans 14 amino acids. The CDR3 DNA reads TGTGCCAGCAGTGAAATTGGGGCGGCATATGGCTACACCTTC. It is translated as CASSEIGAAYGYTF.

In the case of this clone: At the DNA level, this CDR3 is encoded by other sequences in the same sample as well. The CDR3 region has the DNA TGCGCCAGCAGCCAGGGCCTTGACTACGAGCAGTACTTC. Amino acid sequence: CASSQGLDYEQYF. The rearrangement joins TRBV4-1 to TRBJ2-7; unclear D gene. The CDR3 covers 13 residues. V shed 3 bases and J shed 3 bases, with 9 bases lying between them. The germline V gene has CDR1 MGHRA and CDR2 YSYEKL.

CDR3 coding DNA: TGTGCCAGCAGCTTTGCACCGTACGAGCAGTACTTC. This translates into CASSFAPYEQYF. The chain employs TRBV7-2 and TRBJ2-7; no reliable D call. V was trimmed by 3 bases and J by 4 bases, leaving 7 bases between them. The germline V gene has CDR1 SGHTA and CDR2 FQGNSA. CDR3 length: 12 amino acids.

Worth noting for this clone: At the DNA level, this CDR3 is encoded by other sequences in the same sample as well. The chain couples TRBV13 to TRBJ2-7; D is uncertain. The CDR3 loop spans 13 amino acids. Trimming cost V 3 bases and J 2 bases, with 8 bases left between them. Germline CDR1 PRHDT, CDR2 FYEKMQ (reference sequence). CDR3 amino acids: CASSLGRAYEQYF. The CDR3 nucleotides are TGTGCCAGCAGCTTGGGCAGAGCCTACGAGCAGTACTTC.

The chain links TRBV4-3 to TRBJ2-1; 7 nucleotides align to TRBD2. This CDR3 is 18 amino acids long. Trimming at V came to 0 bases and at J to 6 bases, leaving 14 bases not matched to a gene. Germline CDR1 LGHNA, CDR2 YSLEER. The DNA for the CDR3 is TGCGCCAGCAGCCAAGAAGGTTTCGTAGGACTAGTTGGCAATGAGCAGTTCTTC. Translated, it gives CASSQEGFVGLVGNEQFF.

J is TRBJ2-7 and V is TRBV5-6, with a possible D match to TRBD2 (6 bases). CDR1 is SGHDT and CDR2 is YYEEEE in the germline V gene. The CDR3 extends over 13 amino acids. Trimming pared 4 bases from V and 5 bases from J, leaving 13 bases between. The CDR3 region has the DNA TGTGCCAGCAGCGGGGCGGGGTCCCACGAGCAGTACTTC. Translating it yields CASSGAGSHEQYF.

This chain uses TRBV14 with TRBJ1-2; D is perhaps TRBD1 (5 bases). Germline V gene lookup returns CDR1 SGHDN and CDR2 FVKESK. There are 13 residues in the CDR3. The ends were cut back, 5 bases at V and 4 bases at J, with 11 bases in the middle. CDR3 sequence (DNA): TGTGCCAGCAGCGAGGGGACCGGCTATGGCTACACCTTC. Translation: CASSEGTGYGYTF.

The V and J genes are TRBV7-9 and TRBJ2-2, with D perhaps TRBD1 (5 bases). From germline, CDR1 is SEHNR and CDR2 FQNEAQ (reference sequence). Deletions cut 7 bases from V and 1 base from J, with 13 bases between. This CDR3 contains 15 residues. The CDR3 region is CASNQGVGNTGELFF. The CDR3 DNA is TGTGCCAGCAACCAGGGTGTTGGGAACACCGGGGAGCTGTTTTTT.

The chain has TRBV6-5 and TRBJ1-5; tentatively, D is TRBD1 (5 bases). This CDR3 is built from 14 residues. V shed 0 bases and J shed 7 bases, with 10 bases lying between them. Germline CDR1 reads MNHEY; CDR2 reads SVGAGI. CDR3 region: CASSYSEGWQPQHF. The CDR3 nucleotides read TGTGCCAGCAGTTACTCTGAGGGGTGGCAGCCCCAGCATTTT.

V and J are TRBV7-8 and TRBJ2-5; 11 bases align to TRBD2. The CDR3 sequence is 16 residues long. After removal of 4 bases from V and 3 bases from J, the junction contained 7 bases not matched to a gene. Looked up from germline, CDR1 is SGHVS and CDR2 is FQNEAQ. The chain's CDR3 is CASSSGTSGWKETQYF. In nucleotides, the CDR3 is TGTGCCAGCAGCTCTGGGACTAGCGGTTGGAAAGAGACCCAGTACTTC.

The CDR3: CASSLELPYEQYF. Here the CDR3 DNA reads TGTGCCAGCAGCTTAGAGCTTCCCTACGAGCAGTACTTC. The chain couples TRBV7-6 to TRBJ2-7; D unclear. Germline V lookup: CDR1 SGHVS, CDR2 FNYEAQ. The CDR3 loop spans 13 amino acids. With 1 base removed from V and 2 bases from J, the gap between germline ends came to 6 bases. The whole variable domain, filled in from reference TRBV7-6 and TRBJ2-7, reads GAGVSQSPRYKVTKRGQDVALRCDPISGHVSLYWYRQALGQGPEFLTYFNYEAQQDKSGLPNDRFSAERPEGSISTLTIQRTEQRDSAMYRCASSLELPYEQYFGPGTRLTVT.

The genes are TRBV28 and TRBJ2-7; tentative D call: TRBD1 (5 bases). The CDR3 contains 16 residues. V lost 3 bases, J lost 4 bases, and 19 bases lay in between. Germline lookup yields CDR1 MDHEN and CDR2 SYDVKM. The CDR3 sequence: CASSFTGRGPGYEQYF. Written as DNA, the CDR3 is TGTGCCAGCAGTTTCACAGGACGAGGACCAGGTTACGAGCAGTACTTC.

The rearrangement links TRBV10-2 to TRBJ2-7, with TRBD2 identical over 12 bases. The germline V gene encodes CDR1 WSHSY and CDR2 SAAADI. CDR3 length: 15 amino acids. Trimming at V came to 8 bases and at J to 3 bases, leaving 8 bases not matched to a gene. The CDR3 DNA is TGCGCCAGCGCTATTACTAGCGGGGGGTACTACGAGCAGTACTTC. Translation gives CASAITSGGYYEQYF.

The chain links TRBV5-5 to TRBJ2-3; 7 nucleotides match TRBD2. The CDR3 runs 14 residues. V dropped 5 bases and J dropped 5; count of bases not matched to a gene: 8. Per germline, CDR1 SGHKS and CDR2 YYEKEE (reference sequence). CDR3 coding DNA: TGTGCCAGCAGGCCACTAGCGTTGGGAGATACGCAGTATTTT. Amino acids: CASRPLALGDTQYF.

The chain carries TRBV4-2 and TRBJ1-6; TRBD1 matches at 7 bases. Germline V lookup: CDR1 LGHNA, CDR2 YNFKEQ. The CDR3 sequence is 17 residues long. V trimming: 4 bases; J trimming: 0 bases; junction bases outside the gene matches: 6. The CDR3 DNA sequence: TGTGCCAGCAGCCGGGGGACAGAGAGCTCCTATAATTCACCCCTCCACTTT. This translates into CASSRGTESSYNSPLHF.

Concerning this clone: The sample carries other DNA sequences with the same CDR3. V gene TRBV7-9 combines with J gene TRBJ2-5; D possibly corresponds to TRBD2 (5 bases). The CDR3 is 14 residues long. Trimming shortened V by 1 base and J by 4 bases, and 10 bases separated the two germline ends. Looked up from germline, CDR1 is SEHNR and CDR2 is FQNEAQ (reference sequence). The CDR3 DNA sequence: TGTGCCAGCAGCTTAGGGAGAGGGCTAGAGACCCAGTACTTC. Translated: CASSLGRGLETQYF.

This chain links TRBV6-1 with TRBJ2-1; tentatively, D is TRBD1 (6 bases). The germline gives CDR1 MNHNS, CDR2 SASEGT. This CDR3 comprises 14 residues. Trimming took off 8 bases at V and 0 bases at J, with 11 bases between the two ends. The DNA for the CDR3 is TGTGCCAGCGGCCAGGGGAGCTCCTACAATGAGCAGTTCTTC. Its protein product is CASGQGSSYNEQFF.

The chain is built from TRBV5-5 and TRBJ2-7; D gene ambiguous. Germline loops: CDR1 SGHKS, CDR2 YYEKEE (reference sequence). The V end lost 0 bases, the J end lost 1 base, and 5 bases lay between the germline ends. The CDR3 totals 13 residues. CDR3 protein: CASSLDVSYEQYF. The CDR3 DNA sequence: TGTGCCAGCAGCTTGGACGTTTCCTACGAGCAGTACTTC.

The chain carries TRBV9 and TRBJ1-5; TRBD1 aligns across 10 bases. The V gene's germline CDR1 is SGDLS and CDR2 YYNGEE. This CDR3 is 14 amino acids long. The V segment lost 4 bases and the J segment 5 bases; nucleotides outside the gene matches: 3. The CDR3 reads CASSPGTGDQPQHF. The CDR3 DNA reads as TGTGCCAGCAGCCCCGGGACAGGGGATCAGCCCCAGCATTTT.

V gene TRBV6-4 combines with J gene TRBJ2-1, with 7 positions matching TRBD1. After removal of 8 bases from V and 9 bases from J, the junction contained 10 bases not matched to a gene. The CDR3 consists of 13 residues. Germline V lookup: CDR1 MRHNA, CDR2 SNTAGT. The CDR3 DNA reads TGTGCCAGCCGGGACAGTAGGGCTGGTGAGCAGTTCTTC. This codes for CASRDSRAGEQFF.

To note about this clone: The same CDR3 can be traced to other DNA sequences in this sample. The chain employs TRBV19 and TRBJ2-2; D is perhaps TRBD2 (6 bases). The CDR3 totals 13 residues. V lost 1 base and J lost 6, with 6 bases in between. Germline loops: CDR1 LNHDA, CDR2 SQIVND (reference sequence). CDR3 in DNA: TGTGCCAGTAGTATAGGACTAGCCGGGGAGCTGTTTTTT. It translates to CASSIGLAGELFF.

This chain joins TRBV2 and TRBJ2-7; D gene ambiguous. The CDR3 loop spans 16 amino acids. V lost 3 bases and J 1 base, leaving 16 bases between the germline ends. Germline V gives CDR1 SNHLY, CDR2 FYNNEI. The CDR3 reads CASSDNVYIVSYEQYF. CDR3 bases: TGTGCCAGCAGTGATAACGTCTACATAGTATCCTACGAGCAGTACTTC.

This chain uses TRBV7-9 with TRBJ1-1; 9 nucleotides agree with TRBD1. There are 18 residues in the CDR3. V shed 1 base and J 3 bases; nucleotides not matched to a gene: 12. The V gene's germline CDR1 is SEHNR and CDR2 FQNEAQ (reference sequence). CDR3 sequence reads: CASSLEFWTGDLYTEAFF. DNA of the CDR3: TGTGCCAGCAGCTTAGAGTTTTGGACAGGGGATTTGTACACTGAAGCTTTCTTT.

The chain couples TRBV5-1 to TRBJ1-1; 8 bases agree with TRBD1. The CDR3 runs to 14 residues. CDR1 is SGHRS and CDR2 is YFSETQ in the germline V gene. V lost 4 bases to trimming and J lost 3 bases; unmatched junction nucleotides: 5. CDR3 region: CASSPRGRDTEAFF. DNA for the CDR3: TGCGCCAGCAGCCCCAGGGGGCGCGACACTGAAGCTTTCTTT.

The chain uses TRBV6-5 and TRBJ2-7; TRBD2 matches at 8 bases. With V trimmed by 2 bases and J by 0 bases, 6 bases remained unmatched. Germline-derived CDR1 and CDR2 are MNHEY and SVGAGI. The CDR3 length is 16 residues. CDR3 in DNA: TGTGCCAGCAGTTACAATAGCGGGACCAGCTCCTACGAGCAGTACTTC. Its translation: CASSYNSGTSSYEQYF.

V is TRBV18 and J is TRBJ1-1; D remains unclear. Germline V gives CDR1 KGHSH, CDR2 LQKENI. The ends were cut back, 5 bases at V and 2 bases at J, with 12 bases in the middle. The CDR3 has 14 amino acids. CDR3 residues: CASSAGVGNTEAFF. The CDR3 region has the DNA TGTGCCAGCTCAGCAGGTGTTGGCAACACTGAAGCTTTCTTT.

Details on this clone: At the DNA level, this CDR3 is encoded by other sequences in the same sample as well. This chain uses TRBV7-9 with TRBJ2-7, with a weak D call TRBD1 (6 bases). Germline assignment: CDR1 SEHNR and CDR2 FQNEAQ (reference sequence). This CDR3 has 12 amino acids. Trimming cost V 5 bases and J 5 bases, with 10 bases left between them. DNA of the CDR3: TGTGCCAGCAGCCCAGGGGCCAACGAGCAGTACTTC. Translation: CASSPGANEQYF.